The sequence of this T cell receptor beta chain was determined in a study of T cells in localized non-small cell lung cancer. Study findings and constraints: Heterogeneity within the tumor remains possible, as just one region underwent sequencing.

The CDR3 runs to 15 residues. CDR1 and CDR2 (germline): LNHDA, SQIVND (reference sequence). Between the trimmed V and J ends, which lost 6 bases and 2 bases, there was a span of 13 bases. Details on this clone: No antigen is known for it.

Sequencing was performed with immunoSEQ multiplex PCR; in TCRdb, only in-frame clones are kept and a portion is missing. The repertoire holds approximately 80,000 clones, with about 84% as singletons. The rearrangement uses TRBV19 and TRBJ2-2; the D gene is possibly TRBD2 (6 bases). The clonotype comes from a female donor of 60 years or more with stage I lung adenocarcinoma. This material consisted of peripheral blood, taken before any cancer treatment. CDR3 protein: CASRSGGTNTGELFF. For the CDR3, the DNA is TGTGCCAGTAGATCCGGGGGAACCAACACCGGGGAGCTGTTTTTT.